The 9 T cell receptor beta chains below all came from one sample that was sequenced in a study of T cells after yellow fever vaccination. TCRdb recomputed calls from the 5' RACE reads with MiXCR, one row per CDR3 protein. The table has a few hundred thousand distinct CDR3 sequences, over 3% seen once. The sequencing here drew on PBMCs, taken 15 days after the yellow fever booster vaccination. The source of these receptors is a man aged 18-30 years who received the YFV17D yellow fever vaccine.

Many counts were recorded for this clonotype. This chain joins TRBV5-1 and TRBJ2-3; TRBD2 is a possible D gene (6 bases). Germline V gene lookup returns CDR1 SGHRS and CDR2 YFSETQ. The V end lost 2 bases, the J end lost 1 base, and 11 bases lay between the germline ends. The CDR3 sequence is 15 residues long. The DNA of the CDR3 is TGCGCCAGCAGCTTAAGGGACTCCCGCACAGATACGCAGTATTTT. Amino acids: CASSLRDSRTDTQYF.

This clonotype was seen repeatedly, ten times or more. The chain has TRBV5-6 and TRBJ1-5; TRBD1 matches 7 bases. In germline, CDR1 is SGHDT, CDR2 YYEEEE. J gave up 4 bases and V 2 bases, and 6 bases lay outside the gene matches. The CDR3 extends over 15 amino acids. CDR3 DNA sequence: TGTGCCAGCAGCTTACTGGACAGGCTAAATCAGCCCCAGCATTTT. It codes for CASSLLDRLNQPQHF.

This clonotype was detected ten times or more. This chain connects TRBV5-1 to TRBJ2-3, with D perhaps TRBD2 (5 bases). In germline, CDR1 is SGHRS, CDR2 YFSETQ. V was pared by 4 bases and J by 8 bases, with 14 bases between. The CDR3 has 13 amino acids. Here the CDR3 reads CASSLNSEGTQYF. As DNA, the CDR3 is TGCGCCAGCAGCCTCAACAGCGAGGGTACGCAGTATTTT.

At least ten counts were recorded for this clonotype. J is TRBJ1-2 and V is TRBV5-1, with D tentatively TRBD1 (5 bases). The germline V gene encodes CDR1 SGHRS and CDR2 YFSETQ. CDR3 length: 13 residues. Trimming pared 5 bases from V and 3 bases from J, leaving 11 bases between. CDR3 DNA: TGCGCCAGCAGTGAGGGGATCGACTATGGCTACACCTTC. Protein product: CASSEGIDYGYTF.

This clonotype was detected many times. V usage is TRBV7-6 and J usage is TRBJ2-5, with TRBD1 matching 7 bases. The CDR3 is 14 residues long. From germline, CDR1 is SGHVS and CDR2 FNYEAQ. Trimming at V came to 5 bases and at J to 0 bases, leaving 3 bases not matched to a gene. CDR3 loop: CASSMTGHQETQYF. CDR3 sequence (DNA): TGTGCCAGCAGCATGACAGGGCACCAAGAGACCCAGTACTTC.

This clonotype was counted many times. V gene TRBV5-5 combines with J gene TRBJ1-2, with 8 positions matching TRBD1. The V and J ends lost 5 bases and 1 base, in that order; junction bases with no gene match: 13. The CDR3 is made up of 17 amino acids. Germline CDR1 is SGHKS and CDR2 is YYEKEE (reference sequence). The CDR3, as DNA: TGTGCCAGCAGGTATCGGGACAGGAGTTATCTTAACTATGGCTACACCTTC. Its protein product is CASRYRDRSYLNYGYTF.

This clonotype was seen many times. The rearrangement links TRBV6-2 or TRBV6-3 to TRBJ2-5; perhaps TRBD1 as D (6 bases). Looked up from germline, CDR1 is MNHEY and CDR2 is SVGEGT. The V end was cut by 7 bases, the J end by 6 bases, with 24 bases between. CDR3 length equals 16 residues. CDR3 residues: CASTPVPDRHSKTQYF. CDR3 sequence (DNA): TGTGCCAGCACTCCTGTCCCCGACAGGCATAGTAAGACCCAGTACTTC.

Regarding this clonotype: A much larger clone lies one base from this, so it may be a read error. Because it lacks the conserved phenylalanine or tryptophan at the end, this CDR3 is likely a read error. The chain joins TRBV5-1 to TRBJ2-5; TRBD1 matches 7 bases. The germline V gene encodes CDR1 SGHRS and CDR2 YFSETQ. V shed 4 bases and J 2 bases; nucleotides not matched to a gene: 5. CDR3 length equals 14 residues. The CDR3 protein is CASSGRRGQETQYL. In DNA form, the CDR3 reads TGCGCCAGCAGCGGGCGCAGGGGGCAAGAGACCCAGTACTTA.

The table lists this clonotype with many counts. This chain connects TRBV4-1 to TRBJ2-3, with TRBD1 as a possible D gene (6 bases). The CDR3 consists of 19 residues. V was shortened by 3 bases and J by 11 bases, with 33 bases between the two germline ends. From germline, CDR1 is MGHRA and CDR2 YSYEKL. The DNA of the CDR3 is TGCGCCAGCAGCCACCCAGGGGCCACTCAGAGCGGTCCGGTCACTCTGCAGTATTTT. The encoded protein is CASSHPGATQSGPVTLQYF.